This T cell receptor (beta chain) was obtained from a study of blood T cell repertoires in COVID-19. Study information: The study drew acute and convalescent COVID-19 samples from the United States, Italy and Spain.

Using immunoSEQ multiplex PCR, the repertoire was profiled, and TCRdb retains in-frame clones only, with some absent. This sample has under 75,000 clones, with 76% found just once. Germline V gives CDR1 SGHRS, CDR2 YFSETQ. J lost 7 bases, V lost 3 bases, and 8 bases had no gene match. This CDR3 is built from 14 residues. The chain links TRBV5-1 to TRBJ2-7; TRBD2 agrees at 9 bases. The sequence derives from a woman older than 75 with acute or convalescent COVID-19. Sequencing was performed on peripheral blood. The CDR3 DNA reads TGCGCCAGCAGCTCGGTAGCGGGAGTGGAAGAGCAGTACTTC. It translates to CASSSVAGVEEQYF.